A selection of T cell receptor beta chains follows, all from one sample in a study of CD8+ T cells in alopecia areata. This table comes from immunoSEQ multiplex PCR, and its TCRdb copy is limited to in-frame clones, with some not included. The sample records 170,000 or so clones, 59% being singletons. Sequencing was performed on CD4+ T cells sorted from blood, taken at week 0. The receptors come from a human donor with alopecia areata. Each CDR3 is given with its conserved first and last residue. A D gene is named only where the DNA matches it firmly. Part of the rows lack a size; the others show once, few, many or a class for expanded clones.

v_call	j_call	clone_size	d_call	cdr3_nt	cdr3_aa
TRBV2	TRBJ2-3	.	.	TGTGCCAGCGGTCAAGGGGGAGGTGATACGCAGTATTTT	CASGQGGGDTQYF
TRBV6-1	TRBJ2-7	few	TRBD1	TGTGCCAGCAGTGTTAAAGCCGGGACAGGGCACTACGAGCAGTACTTC	CASSVKAGTGHYEQYF
TRBV29-1	TRBJ2-3	few	TRBD1	TGCAGCGCCGCCACAGGGGCGCATGGCGCAGATACGCAGTATTTT	CSAATGAHGADTQYF
TRBV2	TRBJ1-5	.	TRBD1	TGTGCCAGCAGTGAGGGACAGGGTGGTCAGCCCCAGCATTTT	CASSEGQGGQPQHF
TRBV4-2	TRBJ2-1	.	.	TGTGCCAGCAGCCAGACGGCCAGCTCCTACAATGAGCAGTTCTTC	CASSQTASSYNEQFF
TRBV29-1	TRBJ2-7	few	.	TGCAGCGTGGCCGGACAGAGCTACGAGCAGTACTTC	CSVAGQSYEQYF
TRBV6-5	TRBJ1-1	few	.	TGTGCCAGCAGCCTTGACATGGGACCTGAAGCTTTCTTT	CASSLDMGPEAFF
TRBV20-1	TRBJ1-1	.	.	TGCAGTAGCGGGTTCGGGACTGAAGCTTTCTTT	CSSGFGTEAFF
TRBV5-1	TRBJ1-2	.	.	TGCGCCAGCAGCTTGGCGCGGGATGGCTACACCTTC	CASSLARDGYTF
TRBV30	TRBJ1-2	.	.	TGTGCCTGGAGTTGGCAGGGAGGCGATGGCTACACCTTC	CAWSWQGGDGYTF
TRBV29-1	TRBJ1-2	.	.	TGCAGCGTGCTTGACAGCCACTATGGCTACACCTTC	CSVLDSHYGYTF
TRBV30	TRBJ2-1	few	.	TGTGCCTGGAGTGGTCCCCGCAGCTCCTACAATGAGCAGTTCTTC	CAWSGPRSSYNEQFF
TRBV19	TRBJ1-2	.	.	TGTGCCAGTAGTATACGAGGGTCTGGATATGGCTACACCTTC	CASSIRGSGYGYTF
TRBV10-3	TRBJ1-2	.	.	TGTGCCATCAGTGAGTCTAGCTATGGCTACACCTTC	CAISESSYGYTF
TRBV2	TRBJ2-7	.	.	TGTGCCAGCAGTGTGGGGCGGGCAAACGAGCAGTACTTC	CASSVGRANEQYF
TRBV6-5	TRBJ2-7	few	TRBD1	TGTGCCAGCAGTTACGGCGCGAGGGACAGGGGCGGCGAGCAGTACTTC	CASSYGARDRGGEQYF
TRBV29-1	TRBJ1-1	once	.	TGCAGCTGTAGGGGCCGAATGAACACTGAAGCTTTCTTT	CSCRGRMNTEAFF
TRBV6-1	TRBJ1-5	.	.	TGTGCCAGCAGTGTAGGGGTGCGCAATCAGCCCCAGCATTTT	CASSVGVRNQPQHF
TRBV12-5	TRBJ1-6	.	TRBD1	TGTGCTAGTGGGACAGGGGGCTGGGATTCACCCCTCCACTTT	CASGTGGWDSPLHF
TRBV30	TRBJ1-2	.	TRBD1	TGTGCCTGGAGTGGAGGGACAGGGAGCGGCTACACCTTC	CAWSGGTGSGYTF
TRBV2	TRBJ1-1	.	TRBD1	TGTGCCAGCAGAGAGGACAGGGGATTCGCTGAAGCTTTCTTT	CASREDRGFAEAFF
TRBV7-9	TRBJ2-6	.	.	TGTGCCAGCAGTCCCAATACAGGTCAGACAGGGGCCAACGTCCTGACTTTC	CASSPNTGQTGANVLTF
TRBV29-1	TRBJ2-5	few	.	TGCAGCGTTGGGCTGGAGACCCAGTACTTC	CSVGLETQYF
TRBV7-9	TRBJ1-2	.	.	TGTGCCAGCAGCACGACTACCCATAACTATGGCTACACCTTC	CASSTTTHNYGYTF
TRBV18	TRBJ1-6	.	.	TGTGCCAGCTCACGGCTTGGGGGGACGGAATATAATTCACCCCTCCACTTT	CASSRLGGTEYNSPLHF
TRBV5-1	TRBJ2-7	.	.	TGCGCCAGCAGCTTGACAGACCCCCGGGACGAGCAGTACTTC	CASSLTDPRDEQYF
TRBV7-3	TRBJ2-7	.	TRBD1	TGTGCCAGCAGCACCGGGGACAGGGGGTACGAGCAGTACTTC	CASSTGDRGYEQYF
TRBV29-1	TRBJ1-2	.	TRBD1	TGCAGCGCTTCGACAGGGGGCGGAAACTATGGCTACACCTTC	CSASTGGGNYGYTF
TRBV7-9	TRBJ1-6	few	.	TGTGCCAGCAATTCGGCAGGGCCCCTCCACTTT	CASNSAGPLHF
TRBV29-1	TRBJ2-7	few	TRBD1	TGCAGCGTTGAAGGGCAGGGGGCCTACGAGCAGTACTTC	CSVEGQGAYEQYF
TRBV14	TRBJ2-2	few	.	TGTGCCAGCAGCCAAGATCGCCCGAGCACCGGGGAGCTGTTTTTT	CASSQDRPSTGELFF
TRBV7-3	TRBJ2-1	.	.	TGTGCCAGCAGCTTGGGGCTACAGGGACAGCAGTTCTTC	CASSLGLQGQQFF
TRBV7-3	TRBJ1-2	.	.	TGTGCCAGCAGCCCCGGTGAACCGGGGGGTGGCTACACCTTC	CASSPGEPGGGYTF
TRBV29-1	TRBJ2-1	.	.	TGCAGCGTTGATATGGTCGTAGGGAGCGATGAGCAGTTCTTC	CSVDMVVGSDEQFF
TRBV5-1	TRBJ2-7	.	.	TGCGCCAGCAGCTTGCAGGGTACGACCGGCTCCGAGCAGTACTTC	CASSLQGTTGSEQYF
TRBV29-1	TRBJ2-5	.	.	TGCAGCGTGGCCAACGGAGGGACCCAGTACTTC	CSVANGGTQYF
TRBV10-3	TRBJ1-1	.	TRBD1	TGTGCCATCAGTGAGTCCGGGACAGGGGGCACTGAAGCTTTCTTT	CAISESGTGGTEAFF
TRBV18	TRBJ1-1	.	.	TGTGCCAGCTCACAATTCCAGGGAGGAGCTTTCTTT	CASSQFQGGAFF
TRBV19	TRBJ1-5	few	TRBD1	TGTGCCAGTAGCCTCCGACAGGGGAATAGCAATCAGCCCCAGCATTTT	CASSLRQGNSNQPQHF
TRBV4-1	TRBJ2-3	.	.	TGCGCCAGCAGCCAACGTAGCGGAGATACGCAGTATTTT	CASSQRSGDTQYF
TRBV5-1	TRBJ2-7	few	TRBD2	TGCGCCAGCAGCACCGGTTCAGCGGGGGCCTACGAGCAGTACTTC	CASSTGSAGAYEQYF
TRBV28	TRBJ1-2	few	.	TGTGCCAGCAGTTCGGCCGGGGGACCTACCCAGGTGTCTGACTATGGCTACACCTTC	CASSSAGGPTQVSDYGYTF
TRBV5-1	TRBJ2-5	.	.	TGCGCCAGCAGCCAATCGGGACTCATCTACGAAGAGACCCAGTACTTC	CASSQSGLIYEETQYF
TRBV4-1	TRBJ2-1	.	TRBD2	TGCGCCAGCAGCCAACAGCGGGGGGACAATGAGCAGTTCTTC	CASSQQRGDNEQFF
TRBV25-1	TRBJ1-1	few	TRBD1	TGTGCCAGCAGTGCCGCAGGGTCAGGGGGCACAGGAGCTTTCTTT	CASSAAGSGGTGAFF
TRBV5-6	TRBJ2-7	.	TRBD1	TGTGCCACCGGGACAGGCCTCTACGAGCAGTACTTC	CATGTGLYEQYF
TRBV27	TRBJ2-1	.	.	TGTGCCAGCAGTTGGGCCAGGGGAAATGAGCAGTTCTTC	CASSWARGNEQFF